This entry is about one TCR beta chain. This clonotype was observed at least ten times. Its antigen is still unknown. Base-call qualities are not available, and no considerably larger clone is one nucleotide away. Sequenced on an Illumina NovaSeq 6000. TCR cDNA was synthesized by 5'RACE template switching, through which a universal primer site and unique molecular identifiers were introduced. cDNA synthesis was primed from both the TCR alpha and TCR beta constant segments. Library amplification used two PCR steps, and the second PCR step added sample barcodes and sequencing adapters. Libraries were sequenced on Illumina HiSeq 2500 (2x100 bp) or NovaSeq (2x150 bp). Turning to the authors' computational methods: MIGEC handled demultiplexing of reads and collapsing into UMI consensus sequences, while MiXCR performed V(D)J alignment. Vaccine-responding clonotypes were defined with edgeR using replicate PBMC samples, requiring FDR below 0.01 and a log2 fold change above 5 up to day 15. Each bulk clonotype was labeled CD4 or CD8 based on which sequenced repertoire, CD4 or CD8, contained the clonotype at higher abundance. Clones were called with MiXCR by TCRdb after fastp trimmed the public reads at Q25, and only in-frame beta chains were retained. Here each entry gathers all rows of one CDR3 protein and keeps the most common genes and DNA. The V and J calls reflect TCRdb's pipeline rather than the authors' work. The sample contains about 340,000 distinct CDR3 sequences, approximately 3.9% of them found a single time. Clones ranked in the top ten supply roughly a quarter of the sample.

The treatment or condition label on this specimen signifies: live attenuated yellow fever vaccine strain. At every blood-draw timepoint, two biological replicates of bulk PBMCs were collected. PBMCs were isolated from peripheral blood using a standard Ficoll-Paque protocol. TriZol was used to extract RNA from bulk PBMCs, CD4 and CD8 fractions, and dextramer-positive and dextramer-negative fractions. The sample comes from a study of T cells after yellow fever vaccination (dated by TCRdb to between 2018 and 2021). In terms of the full investigation: Libraries from fractions with low cell numbers were prepared with the SMART-Seq v4 Ultra Low Input RNA kit. The cohort comprised two healthy male donors, one aged 18 to 30 and one aged 30 to 40 years. To follow T-cell clones before and after primary and booster YFV17D yellow fever vaccination, bulk TCR alpha and beta repertoires were sequenced over time. Blood was collected at multiple timepoints before and after primary and secondary immunization, and bulk PBMC replicates and cell subsets were isolated. What the authors observed across the whole study: Only a couple of donors were included in the study, so the extent to which the findings can be generalized is limited. Computational filtering was required because FACS-sorted repertoires could contain abundant contaminating clonotypes from the bulk population. Compared with the primary T-cell response, the secondary T-cell response was faster but weaker, reaching its peak on day 5 rather than on day 15. Most clones expanded after primary vaccination (around 96% of CD4 and 70% to 90% of CD8) were re-detected after the booster, suggesting that broad memory maintenance occurred. A small fraction of clonotypes appeared in both the CD4 and CD8 compartments, likely as a result of convergent recombination.

The CDR3, from cysteine to phenylalanine, totals 16 residues. The CDR3 DNA has 48 bases and is translated from base 1. Sequences LGHDT (CDR1) and YNNKEL (CDR2) are obtained from the germline V gene (reference sequence). V is pruned by 4 bases and J by 5 bases, leaving 9 bases of the junction without a gene match. This TCR was recovered from a man between 18 and 35 years old who received the YFV17D yellow fever vaccine. The chain employs TRBV3-1 and TRBJ2-1, with 9 bases aligning to TRBD2. The input for sequencing was PBMCs, taken 5 days after the yellow fever booster vaccination. The CDR3 reads as follows: CASSPYPLAGNNEQFF. The DNA sequence is TGTGCCAGCAGCCCCTATCCCCTAGCGGGAAACAATGAGCAGTTCTTC.